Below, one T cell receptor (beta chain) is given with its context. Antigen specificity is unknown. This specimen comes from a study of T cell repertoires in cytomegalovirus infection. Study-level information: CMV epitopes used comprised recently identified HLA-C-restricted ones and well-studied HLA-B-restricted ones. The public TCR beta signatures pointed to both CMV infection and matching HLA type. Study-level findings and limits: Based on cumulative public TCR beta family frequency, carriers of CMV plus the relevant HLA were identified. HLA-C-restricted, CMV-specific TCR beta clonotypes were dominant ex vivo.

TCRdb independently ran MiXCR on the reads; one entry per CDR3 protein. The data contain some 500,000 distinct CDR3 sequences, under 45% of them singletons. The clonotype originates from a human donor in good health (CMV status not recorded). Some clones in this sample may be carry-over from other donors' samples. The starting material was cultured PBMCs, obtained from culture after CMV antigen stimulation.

The CDR3 DNA follows: TGTGCCAGCTCACCATCGGGGAACACTGAAGCTTTCTTT. Its protein product is CASSPSGNTEAFF. The chain recombines TRBV18 with TRBJ1-1; D gene ambiguous. The CDR3 runs to 13 residues. V lost 2 bases and J lost 1, with 5 bases in between. Germline assignment: CDR1 KGHSH and CDR2 LQKENI.